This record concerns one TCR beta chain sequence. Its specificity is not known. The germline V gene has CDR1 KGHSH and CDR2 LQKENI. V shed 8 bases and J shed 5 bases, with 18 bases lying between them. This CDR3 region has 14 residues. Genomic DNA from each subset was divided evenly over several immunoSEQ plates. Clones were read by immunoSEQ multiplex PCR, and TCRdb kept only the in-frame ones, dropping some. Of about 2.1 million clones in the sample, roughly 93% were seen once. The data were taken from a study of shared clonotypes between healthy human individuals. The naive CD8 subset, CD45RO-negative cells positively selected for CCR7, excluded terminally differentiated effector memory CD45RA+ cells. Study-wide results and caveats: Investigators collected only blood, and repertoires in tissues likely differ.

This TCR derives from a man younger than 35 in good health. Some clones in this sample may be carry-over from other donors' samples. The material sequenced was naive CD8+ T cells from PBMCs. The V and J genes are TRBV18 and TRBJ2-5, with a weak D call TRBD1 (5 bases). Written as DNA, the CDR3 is TGTGCCAGCACAGGCTTAGAGGCCCAGGAGACCCAGTACTTC. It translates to CASTGLEAQETQYF.